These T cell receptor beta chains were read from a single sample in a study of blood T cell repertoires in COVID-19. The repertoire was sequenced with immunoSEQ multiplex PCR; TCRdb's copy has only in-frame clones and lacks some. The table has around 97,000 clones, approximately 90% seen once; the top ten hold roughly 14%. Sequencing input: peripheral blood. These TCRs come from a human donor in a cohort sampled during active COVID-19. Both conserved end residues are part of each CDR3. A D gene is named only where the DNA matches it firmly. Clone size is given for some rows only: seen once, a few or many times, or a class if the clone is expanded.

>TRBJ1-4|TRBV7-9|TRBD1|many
TGTGCCAGCAGCACCGGACAGGGGGCGTCCAGTGAAAAACTGTTTTTT
CASSTGQGASSEKLFF
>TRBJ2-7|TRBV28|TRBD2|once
TGTGCCAGCAAGAGCGGGAGATTCTCCTACGAGCAGTACTTC
CASKSGRFSYEQYF
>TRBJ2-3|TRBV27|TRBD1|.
TGTGCCAGCAGTTTATCCGGACAGGCAGATACGCAGTATTTT
CASSLSGQADTQYF
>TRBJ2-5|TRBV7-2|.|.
TGTGCCAGCAGCCCACAGCGGGTCATAGAGACCCAGTACTTC
CASSPQRVIETQYF
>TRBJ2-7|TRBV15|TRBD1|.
TGTGCCACCAGCGCGCGGACAGGGGCTTCCTACGAGCAGTACTTC
CATSARTGASYEQYF
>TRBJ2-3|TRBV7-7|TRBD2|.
TGTGCTAGCAGCTTACGTCTAGCGGGGAACACAGATACGCAGTATTTT
CASSLRLAGNTDTQYF
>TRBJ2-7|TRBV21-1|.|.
TGTGCCAGCAGCAGCTGTACCGGAGGGACAGGGGTGACCGAGCAGTACTTC
CASSSCTGGTGVTEQYF
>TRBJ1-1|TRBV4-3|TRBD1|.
TGCGCCAGCAGCCAAGGGACAGGGCGGAGGACTGAAGCTTTCTTT
CASSQGTGRRTEAFF
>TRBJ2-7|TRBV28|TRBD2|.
TGTGCCAGCAGTCAGGGACTAGCACCGGGTGAGCAGTACTTC
CASSQGLAPGEQYF
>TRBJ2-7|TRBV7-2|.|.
TGTGCCAGCAGCTTAATGGGACTGAACTACGAGCAGTACTTC
CASSLMGLNYEQYF
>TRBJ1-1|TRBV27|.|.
TGTGCCAGCAGCCCTACAAGCCTGGGGGGGACTGAAGCTTTCTTT
CASSPTSLGGTEAFF
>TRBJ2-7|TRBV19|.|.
TGTGCCACCGGACAATTACAGGGCCGGGAGCAGTACTTC
CATGQLQGREQYF
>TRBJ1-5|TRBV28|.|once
TGTGCCAGCAGTCCCCCCTCCCTGTATAGCAATCAGCCCCAGCATTTT
CASSPPSLYSNQPQHF
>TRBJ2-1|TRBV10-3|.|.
TGTGCCATCAGTTCAACAGCAAGCTCCTACAATGAGCAGTTCTTC
CAISSTASSYNEQFF
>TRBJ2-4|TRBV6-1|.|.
TGTGCCAGCAGTGAACAGGGGCAGCTAGCCAAAAACATTCAGTACTTC
CASSEQGQLAKNIQYF
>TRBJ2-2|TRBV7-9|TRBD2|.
TGTGCCAGCAGTTTACTAGGGAGGGGTGTCGACGGGGAGCTGTTTTTT
CASSLLGRGVDGELFF
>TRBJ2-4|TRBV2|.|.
TGTGCCAGCAGTGAAGTACAGGGTATGGGCAAAAACATTCAGTACTTC
CASSEVQGMGKNIQYF
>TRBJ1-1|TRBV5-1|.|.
TGCGCCAGCAGCTTGGCCAAGGGCGGGTACACTGAAGCTTTCTTT
CASSLAKGGYTEAFF
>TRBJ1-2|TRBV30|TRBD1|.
TGTGCCAGTGGGAACAGGGGAGGCTATGGCTACACCTTC
CASGNRGGYGYTF
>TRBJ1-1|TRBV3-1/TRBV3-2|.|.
TGTGCCAGCAGCCAATTAAACAATGAAGCTTTCTTT
CASSQLNNEAFF
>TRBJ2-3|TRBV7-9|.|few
TGTGCCAGCAGCCCCTCAGGGGATACGCAGTATTTT
CASSPSGDTQYF
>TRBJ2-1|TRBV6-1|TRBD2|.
TGTGCCAGCAGTGAACTACTAGCGGCACTCTACAATGAGCAGTTCTTC
CASSELLAALYNEQFF
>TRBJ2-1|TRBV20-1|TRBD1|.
TGCAGTGCTAGTCCTCCAGGGGGCGGAGAGCAGTTCTTC
CSASPPGGGEQFF
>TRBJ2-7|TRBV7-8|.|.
TGTGCCAGCAGCTTTTATGTTCAGCGTTACGGCGAGCAGTACTTC
CASSFYVQRYGEQYF
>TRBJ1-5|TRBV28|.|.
TGTGCCAGCAGTTGGGAGCTCGGTGTCAATCAGCCCCAGCATTTT
CASSWELGVNQPQHF
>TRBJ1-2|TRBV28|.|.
TGTGCCAGCAGTTTATCGGTTTATTACTATGGCTACACCTTC
CASSLSVYYYGYTF
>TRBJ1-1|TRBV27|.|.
TGTGCCAGCAGTTTACAAGGGGCAGGATGGACTGAAGCTTTCTTT
CASSLQGAGWTEAFF